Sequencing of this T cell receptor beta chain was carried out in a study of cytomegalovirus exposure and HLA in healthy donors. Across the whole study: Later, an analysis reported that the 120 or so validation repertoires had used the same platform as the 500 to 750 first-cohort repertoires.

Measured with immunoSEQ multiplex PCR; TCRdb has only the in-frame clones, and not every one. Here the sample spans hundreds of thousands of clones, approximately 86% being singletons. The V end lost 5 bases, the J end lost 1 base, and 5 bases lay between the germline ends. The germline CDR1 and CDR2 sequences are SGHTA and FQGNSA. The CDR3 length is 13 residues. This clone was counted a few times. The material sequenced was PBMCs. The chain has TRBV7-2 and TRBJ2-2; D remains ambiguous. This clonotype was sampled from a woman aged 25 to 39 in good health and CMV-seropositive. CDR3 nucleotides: TGTGCCAGCAGCATACAGAACACCGGGGAGCTGTTTTTT. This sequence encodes CASSIQNTGELFF.